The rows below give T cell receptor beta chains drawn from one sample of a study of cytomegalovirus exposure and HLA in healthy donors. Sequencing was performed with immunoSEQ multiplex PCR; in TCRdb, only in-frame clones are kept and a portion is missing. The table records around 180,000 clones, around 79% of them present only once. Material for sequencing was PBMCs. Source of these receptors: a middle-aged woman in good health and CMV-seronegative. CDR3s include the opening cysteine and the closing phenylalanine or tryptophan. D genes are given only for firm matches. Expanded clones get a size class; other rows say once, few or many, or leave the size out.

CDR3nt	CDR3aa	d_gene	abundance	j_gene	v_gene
TGTGCCAGTAGCGGGAGGGCCTTGAGCACAGATACGCAGTATTTT	CASSGRALSTDTQYF	TRBD2	NA	TRBJ2-3	TRBV5-6
TGTGCCAGCAGAAGGGACAGTTCAAACACTGAAGCTTTCTTT	CASRRDSSNTEAFF	TRBD1	NA	TRBJ1-1	TRBV6-1
TGCGCCAGCAGCTCGTCAGCGGGGGGCTATAATTCACCCCTCCACTTT	CASSSSAGGYNSPLHF	NA	NA	TRBJ1-6	TRBV10-1
TGTGCCAGCAGCTTAGCTGGGACTATCAATGAGCAGTTCTTC	CASSLAGTINEQFF	TRBD2	NA	TRBJ2-1	TRBV11-2
TGCGCCAGCAGCGAACAGGGGCGCGGCGAGACCCAGTACTTC	CASSEQGRGETQYF	TRBD1	NA	TRBJ2-5	TRBV5-1
TGTGCCAGCAGCGTAGTGGCTAGCGGGAGCTCCTACAATGAGCAGTTCTTC	CASSVVASGSSYNEQFF	TRBD2	NA	TRBJ2-1	TRBV9
TGTGCCAGCAGCTTAGGGCTTCCAGCGGGAGAAACCTACGAGCAGTACTTC	CASSLGLPAGETYEQYF	TRBD2	NA	TRBJ2-7	TRBV7-8
TGTGCCAGCATTCAGACAGGGGCCAAAAACATTCAGTACTTC	CASIQTGAKNIQYF	TRBD1	NA	TRBJ2-4	TRBV2
TGTGCCAGCAGAACAGGGGGCCCTAACTATGGCTACACCTTC	CASRTGGPNYGYTF	TRBD1	NA	TRBJ1-2	TRBV27
TGTGCCAGTAGTATAGAGTTCCCAGGGGGCCATCAGCCCCAGCATTTT	CASSIEFPGGHQPQHF	TRBD1	NA	TRBJ1-5	TRBV19
TGTGCCAGCAGTCCACAGGGGACTAATGAAAAACTGTTTTTT	CASSPQGTNEKLFF	TRBD1	NA	TRBJ1-4	TRBV27
TGTGCCAGTAGTACAAGGACAGACTTTAATGAAAAACTGTTTTTT	CASSTRTDFNEKLFF	NA	NA	TRBJ1-4	TRBV19
TGTGCCAGTAGTACCTCACAGGGGTTGGGCACTGAAGCTTTCTTT	CASSTSQGLGTEAFF	TRBD1	NA	TRBJ1-1	TRBV19
TGCGCCAGCGGAGTTTATGGGGGGGTGAACACTGAAGCTTTCTTT	CASGVYGGVNTEAFF	NA	NA	TRBJ1-1	TRBV5-1
TGTGCCAGCTCACCACCGATCAAGGCGGACACCGGGGAGCTGTTTTTT	CASSPPIKADTGELFF	NA	few	TRBJ2-2	TRBV18
TGTGCCAGCAGCTTCCGGGACCGGGAGGGCTACACCTTC	CASSFRDREGYTF	NA	NA	TRBJ1-2	TRBV5-5
TGTGCCAGCAGCTTATATACGGGAGGGCCTGGGAATGAGCAGTTCTTC	CASSLYTGGPGNEQFF	TRBD2	NA	TRBJ2-1	TRBV11-1
TGTGCCAGCCACAGGGGAAACACCGGGGAGCTGTTTTTT	CASHRGNTGELFF	TRBD1	NA	TRBJ2-2	TRBV11-2
TGTGCCAGCAGCCTCTCAACACATCAAGAGACCCAGTACTTC	CASSLSTHQETQYF	NA	NA	TRBJ2-5	TRBV6-6
TGTGCCAGCAGTTACGGCACGGGCGGGAATGAGCAGTTCTTC	CASSYGTGGNEQFF	NA	NA	TRBJ2-1	TRBV28
TGTGCCAGCAGCGCTCGGGACAGTGAAGCTTTCTTT	CASSARDSEAFF	TRBD1	NA	TRBJ1-1	TRBV7-6
TGTGCCAGCAGCTTGTCATGGCAGGAGAACACTGAAGCTTTCTTT	CASSLSWQENTEAFF	NA	once	TRBJ1-1	TRBV5-5
TGTGCCAGCAGTGAACGCCTTACCGGGCCAACTAGCTATGGCTACACCTTC	CASSERLTGPTSYGYTF	NA	NA	TRBJ1-2	TRBV25-1
TGTGCCAGCAGCCTAGACAGGGACCAGCCCCAGCATTTT	CASSLDRDQPQHF	TRBD1	few	TRBJ1-5	TRBV5-6
TGTGCCAGCAGCTTAGATCGGGGTGGTGAAAAACTGTTTTTT	CASSLDRGGEKLFF	NA	NA	TRBJ1-4	TRBV7-9
TGTGCCAGCACTGGACTAGCGGTGAAAGAGACCCAGTACTTC	CASTGLAVKETQYF	TRBD2	NA	TRBJ2-5	TRBV2
TGTGCCAGCAGCCTGACAGGGGGCGGCGGCTACACCTTC	CASSLTGGGGYTF	TRBD1	NA	TRBJ1-2	TRBV5-4
TGTGCCAGTAGTATGGGAGACAGGGAGGATCAGCCCCAGCATTTT	CASSMGDREDQPQHF	TRBD1	NA	TRBJ1-5	TRBV19
TGTGCCTGGAGTACGGGACAGTTTAGCAATCAGCCCCAGCATTTT	CAWSTGQFSNQPQHF	TRBD1	NA	TRBJ1-5	TRBV30
TGTGCCAGCAGCGTAGATAACAGTGTCCGGAGGGAGCAGTACTTC	CASSVDNSVRREQYF	NA	NA	TRBJ2-5	TRBV9
TGCGCCAGCAGCCAGCCGGACATTGGGGAGACCCAGTACTTC	CASSQPDIGETQYF	NA	few	TRBJ2-5	TRBV4-1
TGCGCCAGCAGTGAACTAGCGGATTTTCTTACGCAGTATTTT	CASSELADFLTQYF	TRBD2	NA	TRBJ2-3	TRBV10-2